The source of this T cell receptor (beta chain) is a study of PD-1 blockade in mismatch repair-deficient tumors (dated by TCRdb to about 2017). For the wider study: The trial enrolled just over 85 consecutive patients with approximately eleven mismatch repair-deficient cancer types between 2013 and 2016, all previously treated and progressing. Tumor-associated T cell clones were tracked in the peripheral blood of patients responding to PD-1 blockade by deep sequencing of TCR CDR3 regions. Study-wide conclusions, independent of this receptor: Rapid expansion after pembrolizumab followed by contraction, generally before radiologic responses, was shown by tumor-resident clones, which were often undetectable in blood before treatment.

The CDR3 spans 17 residues, from the cysteine through the phenylalanine. Only the CDR3 DNA stays, 51 bases, in frame from base 1. In the germline V gene, CDR1 corresponds to KGHSH and CDR2 to LQKENI. Relative to germline, V is 6 bases shorter and J is 2 bases shorter, with 23 bases between their ends. Mismatch repair deficiency was established in every enrolled patient by polymerase chain reaction or immunohistochemistry. TCR sequencing was performed for a few patients who responded to pembrolizumab therapy. The phase II trial prospectively evaluated PD-1 blockade with pembrolizumab in advanced mismatch repair-deficient cancers, independent of tissue of origin. Peripheral blood T cell samples were collected serially, before PD-1 blockade began and at several time points afterward. Blood sampling times were reported as weeks after the first pembrolizumab dose. Library preparation was by the immunoSEQ multiplex PCR assay. The immuneACCESS repertoire file appears here via TCRdb, limited to in-frame rearrangements. These files lack a portion of the clones; in checked studies, under half of the deficit traces to unresolved V genes, and the cause of the others is not known. In all, the sample holds around 100,000 clones, and 82% of those were seen once. About 6.3% of the sample is held by the ten biggest clonotypes.

About this clone itself: The antigen this receptor binds is unknown. Within one base of it there is no much larger clone, and no base qualities were kept.

The chain is encoded by TRBV18 joined to TRBJ2-7, with a tentative D call of TRBD1 or TRBD2, each matching 5 bases. Sequencing was performed on peripheral blood, taken around 8 months after starting pembrolizumab. The TCR comes from an adult with mismatch repair-deficient cancer. The CDR3 protein is CASSPIHGGRDPYEQYF. The sequenced DNA is TGTGCCAGCTCGCCTATCCATGGGGGTCGCGACCCCTACGAGCAGTACTTC.